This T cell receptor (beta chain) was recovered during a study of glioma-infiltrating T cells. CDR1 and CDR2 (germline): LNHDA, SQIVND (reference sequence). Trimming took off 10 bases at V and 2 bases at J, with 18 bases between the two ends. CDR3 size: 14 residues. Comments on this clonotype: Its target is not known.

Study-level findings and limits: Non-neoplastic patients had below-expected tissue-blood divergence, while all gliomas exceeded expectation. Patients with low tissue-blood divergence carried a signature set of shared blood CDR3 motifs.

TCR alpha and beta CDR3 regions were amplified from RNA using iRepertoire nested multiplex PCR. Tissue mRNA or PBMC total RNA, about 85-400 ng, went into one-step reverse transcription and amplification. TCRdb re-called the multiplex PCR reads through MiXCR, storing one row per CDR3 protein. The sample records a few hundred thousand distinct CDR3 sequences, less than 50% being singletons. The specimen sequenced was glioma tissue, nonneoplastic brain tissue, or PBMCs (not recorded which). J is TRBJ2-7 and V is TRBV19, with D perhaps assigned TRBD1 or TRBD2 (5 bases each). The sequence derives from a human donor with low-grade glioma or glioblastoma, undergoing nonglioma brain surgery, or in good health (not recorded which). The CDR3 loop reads CATSFGGRPYEQYF. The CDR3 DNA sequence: TGTGCCACGTCCTTTGGGGGTAGGCCCTACGAGCAGTACTTC.